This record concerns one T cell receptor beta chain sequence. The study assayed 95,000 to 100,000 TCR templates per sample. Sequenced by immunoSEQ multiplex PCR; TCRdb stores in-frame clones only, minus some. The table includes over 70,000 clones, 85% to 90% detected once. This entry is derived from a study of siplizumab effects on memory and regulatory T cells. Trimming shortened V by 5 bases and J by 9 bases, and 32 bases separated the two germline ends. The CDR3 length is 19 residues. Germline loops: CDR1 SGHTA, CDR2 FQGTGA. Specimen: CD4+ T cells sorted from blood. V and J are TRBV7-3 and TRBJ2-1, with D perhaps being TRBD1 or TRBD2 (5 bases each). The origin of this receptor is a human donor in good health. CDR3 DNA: TGTGCCAGCAGCCCCCAGTTATGGGACCCCAGGGAAAGAGTCGGTGAGCAGTTCTTC. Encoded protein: CASSPQLWDPRERVGEQFF.